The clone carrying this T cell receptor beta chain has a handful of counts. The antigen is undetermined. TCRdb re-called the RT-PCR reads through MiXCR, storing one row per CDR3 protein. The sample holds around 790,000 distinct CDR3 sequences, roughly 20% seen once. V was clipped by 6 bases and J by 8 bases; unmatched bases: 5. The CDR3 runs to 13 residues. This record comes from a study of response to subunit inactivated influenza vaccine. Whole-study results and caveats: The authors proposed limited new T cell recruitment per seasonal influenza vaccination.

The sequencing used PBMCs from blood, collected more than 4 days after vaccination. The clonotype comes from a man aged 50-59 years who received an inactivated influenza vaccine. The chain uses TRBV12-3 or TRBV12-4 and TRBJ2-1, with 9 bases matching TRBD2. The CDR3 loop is CASRVAGVDEQFF. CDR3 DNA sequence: TGTGCCAGCAGGGTAGCGGGGGTTGATGAGCAGTTCTTC.